This TCR beta chain comes out of a study of CD8 T cells in ankylosing spondylitis. Study-wide points: Clones tied to disease were said to be significantly enriched in matched ankylosing spondylitis synovial fluid. In reactive arthritis synovial fluid and blood, some motif variants had been reported before.

Quantitative 5'-RACE with molecular barcodes produced the TCR beta libraries. TCRdb re-derived calls from the 5' RACE reads in MiXCR, one entry per CDR3 protein. The sample carries 150,000 to 200,000 distinct CDR3 sequences, around a sixth recorded once. This clonotype came up many times. What it binds is unknown. Germline assignment: CDR1 SGHRS and CDR2 YFSETQ. Trimming took 0 bases from V and 2 from J; bases not matched to a gene: 6. The CDR3 length is 16 residues. The specimen sequenced was blood, either unsorted or a sorted T cell fraction (not recorded which). V is TRBV5-1 and J is TRBJ2-3; TRBD2 aligns across 7 bases. The sequence was collected from a male donor aged 5 to 30 with ankylosing spondylitis or in good health (not recorded which). The CDR3 spells CASSLGSSGNTDTQYF. CDR3 nucleotide sequence: TGCGCCAGCAGCTTGGGGTCTAGCGGAAACACAGATACGCAGTATTTT.